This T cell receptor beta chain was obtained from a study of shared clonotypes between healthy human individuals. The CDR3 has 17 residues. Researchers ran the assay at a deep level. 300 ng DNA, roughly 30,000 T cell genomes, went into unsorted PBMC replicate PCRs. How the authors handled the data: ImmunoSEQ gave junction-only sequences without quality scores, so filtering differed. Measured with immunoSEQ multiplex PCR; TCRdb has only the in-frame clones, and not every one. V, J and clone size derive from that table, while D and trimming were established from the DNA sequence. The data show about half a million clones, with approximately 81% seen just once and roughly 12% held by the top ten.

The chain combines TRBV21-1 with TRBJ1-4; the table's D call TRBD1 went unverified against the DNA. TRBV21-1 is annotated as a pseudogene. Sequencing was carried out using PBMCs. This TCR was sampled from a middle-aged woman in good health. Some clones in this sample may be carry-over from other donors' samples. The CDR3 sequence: CASSKARQGATNEKLFF. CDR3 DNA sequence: TGTGCCAGCAGCAAAGCGCGACAGGGGGCAACTAATGAAAAACTGTTTTTT.